This note documents a single TCR beta chain sequence. Its cognate antigen is unknown. This table comes from immunoSEQ multiplex PCR, and its TCRdb copy is limited to in-frame clones, with some not included. The table shows some 94,000 clones, with 80% to 95% occurring only once. CDR3 size: 14 residues. Germline V gene data show CDR1 as MNHEY and CDR2 as SMNVEV (reference sequence). V was clipped by 5 bases and J by 3 bases, with 12 bases between them. The data originate from a study of OX40 agonist ivuxolimab in advanced cancers. About the research overall: Previous treatment with anti-PD-1, anti-PD-L1 or anti-CTLA-4 therapy was allowed; 30% to 50% had received some.

Whole-study results and caveats: Within 6 weeks, CD4+ and CD8+ blood T cells expanded clonally at 0.1 to 3.0 mg/kg. Expanded clones tended on average to be more numerous among CD8+ T cells than CD4+.

The source material was CD4+ or CD8+ T cells sorted from blood, sampled in a trial of the OX40 agonist ivuxolimab. The source of this sequence is an adult with an advanced solid tumor such as melanoma, head and neck, liver or kidney cancer. V is TRBV27 and J is TRBJ2-3; D might be TRBD1 (5 bases). CDR3 nucleotide sequence: TGTGCCAGCAGTCCGTGGGGCTCAACAGATACGCAGTATTTT. As protein: CASSPWGSTDTQYF.